The 27 T cell receptor beta chains below all came from one sample that was sequenced in a study of T cell responses to AZD1222 COVID-19 vaccine. The table came from immunoSEQ multiplex PCR; TCRdb's copy has only in-frame clones and leaves some out. The table shows 180,000 or so clones, with approximately 90% occurring only once. The sample in question was peripheral blood, obtained 28 days after the second AZD1222 dose. These receptors were taken from an adult who received the AZD1222 COVID-19 vaccine.

The chain joins TRBV5-6 to TRBJ1-2; D uncertain. The germline CDR1 and CDR2 sequences are SGHDT and YYEEEE. V was trimmed by 4 bases and J by 8 bases, leaving 18 bases between them. There are 14 residues in the CDR3. CDR3 protein: CASSPRWELGGYTF. In DNA form, the CDR3 reads TGTGCCAGCAGCCCCCGGTGGGAGCTGGGGGGCTACACCTTC.

The rearrangement joins TRBV25-1 to TRBJ1-5; 10 bases agree with TRBD1. The CDR3 sequence is 14 residues long. Germline trimming cut 6 bases from V and 2 bases from J; bases unmatched to any gene: 1. Germline-derived CDR1 and CDR2 are MGHDK and SYGVNS. The CDR3 sequence is CASRDRGGNQPQHF. In DNA form, the CDR3 reads TGTGCCAGCAGGGACAGGGGGGGCAATCAGCCCCAGCATTTT.

The CDR3 loop is CASSLFGGYGGPSTDTQYF. The CDR3 DNA reads as TGTGCCAGCAGCTTGTTTGGTGGTTACGGGGGGCCTAGCACAGATACGCAGTATTTT. The rearrangement links TRBV5-4 to TRBJ2-3; perhaps TRBD2 as D (7 bases). Germline V gives CDR1 SGHNT, CDR2 YYREEE (reference sequence). The CDR3 consists of 19 residues. With 1 base removed from V and 0 bases from J, the gap between germline ends came to 21 bases.

This chain uses TRBV3-1 (or the pseudogene TRBV3-2) with TRBJ1-3; TRBD1 matches at 8 bases. The CDR3 is 15 residues long. Germline values: CDR1 LGHDT, CDR2 YNNKEL (reference sequence). V shed 4 bases and J 0 bases; nucleotides not matched to a gene: 2. This CDR3 is CASSPGTGSGNTIYF. CDR3 in DNA: TGTGCCAGCAGCCCCGGGACAGGCTCTGGAAACACCATATATTTT.

The chain recombines TRBV4-1 with TRBJ1-2; a weak D match, TRBD1 (5 bases). Looked up from germline, CDR1 is MGHRA and CDR2 is YSYEKL. CDR3 length: 14 residues. Trimming pared 1 base from V and 4 bases from J, leaving 10 bases between. This CDR3 is CASSQGQGSYGYTF. The CDR3 coding sequence is TGCGCCAGCAGCCAAGGCCAGGGTAGCTATGGCTACACCTTC.

This chain uses TRBV4-3 with TRBJ2-7; D unresolved. Between the trimmed V and J ends, which lost 2 bases and 0 bases, there was a span of 8 bases. Germline CDR1 and CDR2: LGHNA and YSLEER. CDR3 size: 14 residues. The CDR3 spells CASSQRGDSYEQYF. The CDR3 DNA follows: TGCGCCAGCAGCCAACGTGGGGACTCCTACGAGCAGTACTTC.

The CDR3 sequence is CASSLASLGSTDTQYF. CDR3 nucleotide sequence: TGTGCCAGCAGCTTAGCCTCTCTTGGCAGCACAGATACGCAGTATTTT. The rearrangement links TRBV7-6 to TRBJ2-3, with D unresolved. With 0 bases removed from V and 0 bases from J, the gap between germline ends came to 10 bases. Germline V gene lookup returns CDR1 SGHVS and CDR2 FNYEAQ. The CDR3 totals 16 residues.

The chain uses TRBV7-2 and TRBJ1-2, with D unresolved. Germline V gene sequence: CDR1 SGHTA, CDR2 FQGNSA. This CDR3 has 15 residues. The V end was cut by 1 base, the J end by 6 bases, with 15 bases between. DNA for the CDR3: TGTGCCAGCAGCTTAGAGGGCACCATCTCTAATGGCTACACCTTC. Translating it yields CASSLEGTISNGYTF.

This clone was counted a single time. This chain joins TRBV30 and TRBJ2-7; TRBD2 might be the D (5 bases). Trimming stripped 5 bases from V and 3 bases from J, with 11 bases between. From germline, CDR1 is GTSNPN and CDR2 SVGIG (reference sequence). The CDR3 has 12 amino acids. The CDR3 bases are TGTGCCTGGCCAGATCGGGGCTACGAGCAGTACTTC. Protein product: CAWPDRGYEQYF.

The chain carries TRBV4-1 and TRBJ1-2; tentative D call: TRBD1 (6 bases). V dropped 1 base and J dropped 5 bases, with 14 bases sitting between them. The CDR3 has 15 residues. CDR1 MGHRA and CDR2 YSYEKL come from the germline V gene. As DNA, the CDR3 is TGCGCCAGCAGCCAAGGCCCCGACAGGCAATATGGCTACACCTTC. Its protein product is CASSQGPDRQYGYTF.

In this sample, this clone turned up once. The CDR3 loop reads CASVRQGLNEKLFF. Written as DNA, the CDR3 is TGTGCCAGCGTAAGACAGGGATTAAATGAAAAACTGTTTTTT. The chain joins TRBV2 to TRBJ1-4, with 7 nucleotides matching TRBD1. The CDR3 runs to 14 residues. J was trimmed by 5 bases and V by 8 bases; bases with no gene match: 8. Looked up from germline, CDR1 is SNHLY and CDR2 is FYNNEI. Based on the CDR3 plus reference TRBV2 and TRBJ1-4, the full variable domain is EPEVTQTPSHQVTQMGQEVILRCVPISNHLYFYWYRQILGQKVEFLVSFYNNEISEKSEIFDDQFSVERPDGSNFTLKIRSTKLEDSAMYFCASVRQGLNEKLFFGSGTQLSVL.

The chain couples TRBV19 to TRBJ2-7, with D possibly matching TRBD2 (6 bases). V lost 5 bases, J lost 0 bases, and 8 bases lay in between. Germline assignment: CDR1 LNHDA and CDR2 SQIVND (reference sequence). The CDR3 has 13 amino acids. Here the CDR3 DNA reads TGTGCCAGTAGTGGCGGGACCTCCTACGAGCAGTACTTC. Protein: CASSGGTSYEQYF. The full variable domain, in which reference TRBV19 and TRBJ2-7 provide the parts outside the CDR3, is DGGITQSPKYLFRKEGQNVTLSCEQNLNHDAMYWYRQDPGQGLRLIYYSQIVNDFQKGDIAEGYSVSREKKESFPLTVTSAQKNPTAFYLCASSGGTSYEQYFGPGTRLTVT.

This clone was recorded only once. The chain links TRBV12-5 to TRBJ2-7, with a weak D call TRBD2 (6 bases). The CDR3 has 16 residues. Trimming cost V 3 bases and J 0 bases, with 15 bases left between them. Germline V gene data show CDR1 as LGHNT and CDR2 as FRNRAP. The CDR3 bases are TGTGCTAGTGGTTTTTTAAGGTCCGGGAGCTCCTACGAGCAGTACTTC. Translating gives CASGFLRSGSSYEQYF.

The chain couples TRBV14 to TRBJ1-1, with D maybe TRBD1 (5 bases). Germline V gene sequence: CDR1 SGHDN, CDR2 FVKESK. V lost 4 bases to trimming and J lost 5 bases, with 17 bases between them. The CDR3 covers 15 residues. The DNA for the CDR3 is TGTGCCAGCAGCCCGGGACTCTCAAGAGGAACTGAAGCTTTCTTT. Translated: CASSPGLSRGTEAFF.

This clone was counted a single time. The V gene is TRBV7-9, the J gene TRBJ1-2; the D gene is possibly TRBD1 (5 bases). Germline CDR1 SEHNR, CDR2 FQNEAQ (reference sequence). Trimming removed 2 bases from V and 2 bases from J, with 9 bases in between. This CDR3 is built from 14 residues. Here the CDR3 reads CASSLRDWNYGYTF. CDR3 nucleotides: TGTGCCAGCAGCTTACGGGACTGGAACTATGGCTACACCTTC.

The genes are TRBV18 and TRBJ1-6, with D uncertain. The V gene lost 3 bases and the J gene lost 7 bases, with 10 bases spanning the gap. The length of the CDR3 is 14 residues. Germline lookup yields CDR1 KGHSH and CDR2 LQKENI. The CDR3 region has the DNA TGTGCCAGCTCACCTCTTGATACCAATTCACCCCTCCACTTT. Amino acids: CASSPLDTNSPLHF.

V gene TRBV30 combines with J gene TRBJ1-4; no clear D. V shed 3 bases and J shed 4 bases, with 24 bases lying between them. This CDR3 has 18 residues. Germline V gene sequence: CDR1 GTSNPN, CDR2 SVGIG (reference sequence). DNA of the CDR3: TGTGCCTGGAGCGACACTCGGGCCATTCAAGGCGGTAATGAAAAACTGTTTTTT. Translation: CAWSDTRAIQGGNEKLFF.

This clone has only a few counts. The rearrangement uses TRBV30 and TRBJ1-5; TRBD1 agrees at 8 bases. Trimming took 2 bases from V and 6 from J; bases not matched to a gene: 6. The germline gives CDR1 GTSNPN, CDR2 SVGIG (reference sequence). The CDR3 spans 14 residues. CDR3 DNA: TGTGCCTGGAGTACAGGACAGGGCGGTCAGCCCCAGCATTTT. This gives the protein CAWSTGQGGQPQHF.

The chain combines TRBV30 with TRBJ2-4, with a weak D call TRBD1 (6 bases). The CDR3 has 15 residues. Germline V gene data show CDR1 as GTSNPN and CDR2 as SVGIG (reference sequence). V lost 1 base to trimming and J lost 0 bases, with 10 bases between them. Written as DNA, the CDR3 is TGTGCCTGGAGTGAAGACAGGTTAGCCAAAAACATTCAGTACTTC. This sequence encodes CAWSEDRLAKNIQYF.

The CDR3 spells CASSQTGGFSSPLHF. The CDR3 DNA reads TGTGCCAGCAGCCAGACAGGGGGCTTCAGTTCACCCCTCCACTTT. The chain recombines TRBV6-2 or TRBV6-3 with TRBJ1-6; 10 bases line up with TRBD1. This CDR3 has 15 amino acids. V was pared by 6 bases and J by 9 bases, with 8 bases of the junction left unmatched. Per the germline V gene, CDR1 is MNHEY and CDR2 is SVGEGT.

This clone has only a few counts. The genes are TRBV7-2 and TRBJ2-3; unclear D gene. This CDR3 is 14 amino acids long. The ends were cut back, 3 bases at V and 8 bases at J, with 15 bases in the middle. From germline, CDR1 is SGHTA and CDR2 FQGNSA. CDR3 sequence reads: CASSFVGPGSTQYF. CDR3 DNA sequence: TGTGCCAGCAGCTTCGTCGGCCCCGGGTCTACGCAGTATTTT.

The rearrangement uses TRBV24-1 and TRBJ1-1, with TRBD1 matching 11 bases. Germline CDR1 and CDR2: KGHDR and SFDVKD. V shed 2 bases, J shed 11 bases, and the junction held 6 bases outside the gene matches. This CDR3 spans 14 amino acids. The CDR3 DNA reads TGTGCCACCAGTGATTCCGGACAGGGGGCTCGGGCTTTCTTT. The encoded protein is CATSDSGQGARAFF.

V and J are TRBV7-8 and TRBJ1-4; D is ambiguous. CDR1 is SGHVS, CDR2 FQNEAQ, per germline. V shed 6 bases and J shed 0 bases, with 11 bases lying between them. The length of the CDR3 is 15 residues. CDR3 in DNA: TGTGCCAGCAGTTCGAAGACCGCAACTAATGAAAAACTGTTTTTT. This translates into CASSSKTATNEKLFF.

The CDR3 nucleotides are TGCGCCAGCAGTGAGCCCGCAGGGAAGTTCTATGGCTACACCTTC. It is translated as CASSEPAGKFYGYTF. J is TRBJ1-2 and V is TRBV10-2; a weak D match, TRBD1 (5 bases). This CDR3 has 15 amino acids. V was clipped by 2 bases and J by 4 bases, with 14 bases between them. Per germline, CDR1 WSHSY and CDR2 SAAADI.

CDR3 bases: TGTGCCAGCAGTTACTCAGGGTATGGCAATCAGCCCCAGCATTTT. This encodes CASSYSGYGNQPQHF. The chain couples TRBV6-5 to TRBJ1-5; D not resolved. Looked up from germline, CDR1 is MNHEY and CDR2 is SVGAGI. V dropped 0 bases and J dropped 2 bases, with 8 bases sitting between them. The CDR3 is made up of 15 amino acids.

The chain couples TRBV27 to TRBJ1-1; the D is unclear. V dropped 3 bases and J dropped 3 bases, with 20 bases sitting between them. Germline loops: CDR1 MNHEY, CDR2 SMNVEV (reference sequence). This CDR3 region has 17 residues. This CDR3 is CASSFRAHPGEDTEAFF. CDR3 in DNA: TGTGCCAGCAGTTTTCGGGCACATCCAGGAGAGGACACTGAAGCTTTCTTT.

This rearrangement joins TRBV4-2 to TRBJ1-2, with D hard to call. The CDR3 consists of 15 residues. V was cut by 0 bases and J by 3 bases, with 11 bases left in between. The germline V gene encodes CDR1 LGHNA and CDR2 YNFKEQ. The CDR3 loop reads CASSQEVQRYYGYTF. The CDR3 DNA reads as TGTGCCAGCAGCCAAGAGGTTCAACGGTACTATGGCTACACCTTC.